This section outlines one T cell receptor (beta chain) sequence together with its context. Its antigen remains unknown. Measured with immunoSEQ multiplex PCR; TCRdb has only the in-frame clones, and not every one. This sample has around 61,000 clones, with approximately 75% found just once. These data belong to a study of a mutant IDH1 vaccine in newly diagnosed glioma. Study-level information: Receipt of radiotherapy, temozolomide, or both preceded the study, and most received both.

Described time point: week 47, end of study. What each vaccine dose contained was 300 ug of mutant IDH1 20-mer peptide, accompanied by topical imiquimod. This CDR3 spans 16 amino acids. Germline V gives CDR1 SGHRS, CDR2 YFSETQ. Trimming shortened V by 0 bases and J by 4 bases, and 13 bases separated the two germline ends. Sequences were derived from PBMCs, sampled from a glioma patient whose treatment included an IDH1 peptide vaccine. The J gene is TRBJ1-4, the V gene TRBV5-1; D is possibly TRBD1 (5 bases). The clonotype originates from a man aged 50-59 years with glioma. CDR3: CASSLEPQGLNEKLFF. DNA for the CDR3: TGCGCCAGCAGCTTGGAACCCCAGGGACTTAATGAAAAACTGTTTTTT.